One sample yielded the 23 T cell receptor beta chains listed below, sequenced in a study of beta chain features in type 1 diabetes (dated by TCRdb to 2016 to 2018). General conclusions and limits of the study: In all four CD4+ subsets, TCRB CDR3 length was moderately but significantly shorter in type 1 diabetes patients.

The library was produced with the immunoSEQ multiplex PCR assay. The High Capacity cDNA Reverse Transcription Kit was used to reverse transcribe all of the isolated RNA, meaning that expressed TCRB transcripts were what got sequenced. TCRdb took this table from immuneACCESS and kept in-frame rearrangements with V and J called. Such tables lack part of the clones; where checked against another copy, unresolved V genes explain under half of the gap, and the rest is unexplained. The sample records under 350,000 clones, around 25% of which are singletons. About 0.011% of the sample rests with the top ten. Their recognized antigens are unknown. Sequencing was performed on naive CD4+ T cells from blood. Sample cell subset or site, as interpreted from the label and publication: true naive CD4+ T cells. The receptors were gathered from a young woman with type 1 diabetes.

In its sample, this clone was seen a few times. V usage is TRBV30 and J usage is TRBJ2-3, with D hard to call. Per the germline V gene, CDR1 is GTSNPN and CDR2 is SVGIG (reference sequence). V was trimmed by 2 bases and J by 0 bases, leaving 6 bases between them. This CDR3 has 13 residues. In DNA form, the CDR3 reads TGTGCCTGGAGTCCTTCTAGCACAGATACGCAGTATTTT. Translating gives CAWSPSSTDTQYF.

This clone was seen more than once but under ten times. This CDR3 is also generated by other DNA sequences in the sample. The CDR3 reads CASSLVGRGDTEAFF. Here the CDR3 DNA reads TGCGCCAGCAGCTTGGTCGGCAGGGGGGACACTGAAGCTTTCTTT. This sequence joins TRBV5-1 and TRBJ1-1; 7 positions agree with TRBD1. V shed 0 bases, J shed 3 bases, and the junction held 5 bases outside the gene matches. The V gene's germline CDR1 is SGHRS and CDR2 YFSETQ. The CDR3 length is 15 residues.

This clone was picked up a small number of times. The chain uses TRBV14 and TRBJ1-4; no reliable D call. V was shortened by 1 base and J by 11 bases, with 14 bases between the two germline ends. This CDR3 is 14 amino acids long. Germline-derived CDR1 and CDR2 are SGHDN and FVKESK. CDR3: CASSQVQTPGKLFF. The CDR3 DNA reads TGTGCCAGCAGCCAAGTGCAGACACCTGGGAAACTGTTTTTT.

This clone showed up just a few times. In DNA, the CDR3 is TGTGCCTGGAGTCCCGGGGTTAACAATGAGCAGTTCTTC. Its protein product is CAWSPGVNNEQFF. The chain combines TRBV30 with TRBJ2-1, with D tentatively TRBD2 (5 bases). In germline, CDR1 is GTSNPN, CDR2 SVGIG (reference sequence). The CDR3 loop spans 13 amino acids. V was clipped by 2 bases and J by 5 bases, with 10 bases between them. The complete variable domain, with remaining parts taken from reference TRBV30 and TRBJ2-1, reads SQTIHQWPATLVQPVGSPLSLECTVEGTSNPNLYWYRQAAGRGLQLLFYSVGIGQISSEVPQNLSASRPQDRQFILSSKKLLLSDSGFYLCAWSPGVNNEQFFGPGTRLTVL.

This sequence joins TRBV7-9 and TRBJ2-7; 9 bases map to TRBD2. The CDR3 loop spans 15 amino acids. Germline values: CDR1 SEHNR, CDR2 FQNEAQ (reference sequence). Trimming took 8 bases from V and 3 from J; bases not matched to a gene: 11. CDR3 in amino acids: CASAKVLAGYYEQYF. The CDR3 DNA follows: TGTGCCAGCGCCAAGGTCCTAGCGGGATACTACGAGCAGTACTTC.

The V gene is TRBV28, the J gene TRBJ1-2; a possible D gene is TRBD1 (5 bases). Looked up from germline, CDR1 is MDHEN and CDR2 is SYDVKM. V lost 1 base, J lost 4 bases, and 16 bases lay in between. This CDR3 has 16 residues. The CDR3 DNA reads TGTGCCAGCAGTTTATTTGCGGGGGGGACTAGCTATGGCTACACCTTC. It yields the protein CASSLFAGGTSYGYTF.

The chain is built from TRBV6-6 and TRBJ2-7, with 8 bases that match TRBD1. The CDR3 covers 13 residues. Per germline, CDR1 MNHNY and CDR2 SVGAGI (reference sequence). V was pared by 7 bases and J by 4 bases, with 6 bases of the junction left unmatched. The CDR3 here is CASTAGGSYEQYF. CDR3 coding DNA: TGTGCCAGCACAGCAGGGGGCTCATACGAGCAGTACTTC.

The J gene is TRBJ2-7, the V gene TRBV28, with TRBD2 matching over 9 bases. Per germline, CDR1 MDHEN and CDR2 SYDVKM. The CDR3 is made up of 16 amino acids. V dropped 7 bases and J dropped 2; count of bases not matched to a gene: 12. For the CDR3, the DNA is TGTGCCAGCAAGGCGGCCGAGGCGGGAGGGCCCTACGAGCAGTACTTC. This sequence encodes CASKAAEAGGPYEQYF. Complete variable domain (other parts from reference TRBV28 and TRBJ2-7): DVKVTQSSRYLVKRTGEKVFLECVQDMDHENMFWYRQDPGLGLRLIYFSYDVKMKEKGDIPEGYSVSREKKERFSLILESASTNQTSMYLCASKAAEAGGPYEQYFGPGTRLTVT.

The chain joins TRBV30 to TRBJ1-5, with D possibly being TRBD1 (5 bases). Trimming took off 5 bases at V and 6 bases at J, with 14 bases between the two ends. The CDR3 is 13 residues long. Germline-derived CDR1 and CDR2 are GTSNPN and SVGIG (reference sequence). CDR3 nucleotide sequence: TGTGCCTGGGCCCGGGGGGGTGGTCAGCCCCAGCATTTT. It specifies CAWARGGGQPQHF. Full variable domain (outside the CDR3, taken from reference TRBV30 and TRBJ1-5): SQTIHQWPATLVQPVGSPLSLECTVEGTSNPNLYWYRQAAGRGLQLLFYSVGIGQISSEVPQNLSASRPQDRQFILSSKKLLLSDSGFYLCAWARGGGQPQHFGDGTRLSIL.

This clone showed up just a few times. The chain combines TRBV4-1 with TRBJ2-3; D is perhaps TRBD1 (6 bases). V lost 0 bases to trimming and J lost 6 bases, with 7 bases between them. CDR3 size: 13 residues. Per germline, CDR1 MGHRA and CDR2 YSYEKL. CDR3 loop: CASSQERGDTQYF. The CDR3 bases are TGCGCCAGCAGCCAAGAAAGGGGGGATACGCAGTATTTT.

The V gene is TRBV4-1, the J gene TRBJ1-4, with D maybe TRBD1 (5 bases). Germline assignment: CDR1 MGHRA and CDR2 YSYEKL. CDR3 length equals 15 residues. The V gene lost 4 bases and the J gene lost 8 bases, with 17 bases spanning the gap. The DNA for the CDR3 is TGCGCCAGCAGCCGGACCGGGCAGGGTGGGGAAAAACTGTTTTTT. This encodes CASSRTGQGGEKLFF.

This clone was seen a handful of times. The CDR3 is CASSPRTGGKTQYF. CDR3 nucleotide sequence: TGTGCCAGCAGCCCGCGGACGGGAGGGAAGACCCAGTACTTC. This chain links TRBV7-3 with TRBJ2-5, with TRBD2 matching over 8 bases. The CDR3 is 14 amino acids. CDR1 is SGHTA and CDR2 is FQGTGA in the germline V gene. The V gene end was trimmed by 5 bases and the J gene end by 6 bases; junction bases not matched to a gene: 8.

The chain carries TRBV18 and TRBJ2-7; possible D gene TRBD2, 6 bases. This CDR3 has 13 amino acids. Trimming stripped 5 bases from V and 0 bases from J, with 8 bases between. Germline V gene sequence: CDR1 KGHSH, CDR2 LQKENI. The DNA of the CDR3 is TGTGCCAGCTCAGGCGGGGCCTCCTACGAGCAGTACTTC. Its protein is CASSGGASYEQYF.

The chain recombines TRBV5-1 with TRBJ2-3, with D perhaps matching TRBD1 (5 bases). Germline-derived CDR1 and CDR2 are SGHRS and YFSETQ. The ends were cut back, 4 bases at V and 0 bases at J, with 15 bases in the middle. CDR3 size: 16 residues. The CDR3 spells CASSPARGASTDTQYF. For the CDR3, the DNA is TGCGCCAGCAGCCCAGCCCGTGGGGCTAGCACAGATACGCAGTATTTT.

This clone appeared once. The chain combines TRBV6-4 with TRBJ1-2; no reliable D call. Per the germline V gene, CDR1 is MRHNA and CDR2 is SNTAGT. This CDR3 is built from 11 residues. Trimming removed 0 bases at V and 12 bases at J, with 8 bases between. The CDR3 is CASSDSRSNTF. DNA for the CDR3: TGTGCCAGCAGTGACTCGAGATCGAACACCTTC.

The rearrangement joins TRBV7-3 to TRBJ2-1; TRBD2 matches 9 bases. Per the germline V gene, CDR1 is SGHTA and CDR2 is FQGTGA. After removal of 1 base from V and 8 bases from J, the junction contained 9 bases not matched to a gene. The length of the CDR3 is 16 residues. This CDR3 is CASSLRVSGSGDEQFF. The CDR3 DNA reads as TGTGCCAGCAGCTTAAGGGTTAGCGGGAGTGGCGATGAGCAGTTCTTC.

This chain joins TRBV4-1 and TRBJ1-2; 9 bases agree with TRBD1. The CDR3 runs to 17 residues. The ends lost 1 base at V and 4 bases at J; junction bases unmatched: 10. Germline V gene lookup returns CDR1 MGHRA and CDR2 YSYEKL. CDR3 sequence (DNA): TGCGCCAGCAGCCAAGTCCCGGGGTTGGACAGGGGCTATGGCTACACCTTC. Protein sequence: CASSQVPGLDRGYGYTF.

The chain combines TRBV13 with TRBJ1-2; D is undetermined. Germline CDR1 reads PRHDT; CDR2 reads FYEKMQ (reference sequence). The V end lost 2 bases, the J end lost 8 bases, and 12 bases lay between the germline ends. This CDR3 contains 13 residues. CDR3 region: CASSLSRGWGYTF. Written as DNA, the CDR3 is TGTGCCAGCAGCTTATCCCGAGGATGGGGCTACACCTTC.

This clone has just a few counts. The rearrangement uses TRBV5-4 and TRBJ2-5, with a possible D match to TRBD2 (5 bases). Per germline, CDR1 SGHNT and CDR2 YYREEE (reference sequence). This CDR3 comprises 13 residues. Trimming pared 4 bases from V and 1 base from J, leaving 8 bases between. This chain's CDR3 is CASSPDFQETQYF. CDR3 coding DNA: TGTGCCAGCAGCCCGGACTTCCAAGAGACCCAGTACTTC.

The rearrangement joins TRBV29-1 to TRBJ1-4, with D tentatively TRBD1 (6 bases). V was shortened by 6 bases and J by 0 bases, with 11 bases between the two germline ends. Germline CDR1 and CDR2: SQVTM and ANQGSEA. The CDR3 has 14 amino acids. This CDR3 is CSVGGQPTNEKLFF. The DNA for the CDR3 is TGCAGCGTCGGCGGACAGCCAACTAATGAAAAACTGTTTTTT.

J is TRBJ2-1 and V is TRBV4-1; weak D call: TRBD1 (5 bases). The V gene lost 2 bases and the J gene lost 2 bases, with 7 bases spanning the gap. Germline assignment: CDR1 MGHRA and CDR2 YSYEKL. The CDR3 sequence is 14 residues long. This CDR3 reads CASSQQGAYNEQFF. CDR3 bases: TGCGCCAGCAGCCAACAGGGCGCCTACAATGAGCAGTTCTTC.

This rearrangement joins TRBV5-8 to TRBJ2-7; 8 bases line up with TRBD1. This CDR3 has 18 residues. The J segment lost 1 base and the V segment lost 1 base, leaving 13 bases of the junction unmatched. Per the germline V gene, CDR1 is SGHTS and CDR2 is YDEGEE. CDR3 loop: CASSLSHAGTGRSYEQYF. CDR3 coding DNA: TGTGCCAGCAGCTTGTCCCACGCCGGGACAGGAAGATCCTACGAGCAGTACTTC. Together with reference TRBV5-8 and TRBJ2-7, the CDR3 gives the full variable domain: EAGVTQSPTHLIKTRGQQATLRCSPISGHTSVYWYQQALGLGLQFLLWYDEGEERNRGNFPPRFSGRQFPNYSSELNVNALELEDSALYLCASSLSHAGTGRSYEQYFGPGTRLTVT.

V gene TRBV10-3 combines with J gene TRBJ2-5, with 11 nucleotides matching TRBD2. CDR1 is ENHRY, CDR2 SYGVKD, per germline. This CDR3 contains 19 residues. After removal of 2 bases from V and 2 bases from J, the junction contained 13 bases not matched to a gene. CDR3 in amino acids: CAISETLPGLAASQETQYF. CDR3 DNA sequence: TGTGCCATCAGTGAGACTTTACCGGGACTAGCGGCCTCACAAGAGACCCAGTACTTC.